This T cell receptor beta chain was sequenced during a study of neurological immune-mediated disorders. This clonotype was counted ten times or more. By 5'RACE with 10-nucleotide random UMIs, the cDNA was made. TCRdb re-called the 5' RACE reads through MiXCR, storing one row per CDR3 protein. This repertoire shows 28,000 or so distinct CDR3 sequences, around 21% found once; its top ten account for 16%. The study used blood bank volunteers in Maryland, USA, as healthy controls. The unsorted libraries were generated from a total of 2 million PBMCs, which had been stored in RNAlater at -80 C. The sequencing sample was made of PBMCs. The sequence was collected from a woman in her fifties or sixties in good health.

CDR3 bases: TGTGCCACCAGGGGGGAGGCCTACGAGCAGTACTTC. Protein: CATRGEAYEQYF. This chain joins TRBV24-1 and TRBJ2-7; TRBD2 might be the D (6 bases). Germline V gene sequence: CDR1 KGHDR, CDR2 SFDVKD. Trimming took 7 bases from V and 2 from J, leaving 8 bases between them. This CDR3 region has 12 residues.